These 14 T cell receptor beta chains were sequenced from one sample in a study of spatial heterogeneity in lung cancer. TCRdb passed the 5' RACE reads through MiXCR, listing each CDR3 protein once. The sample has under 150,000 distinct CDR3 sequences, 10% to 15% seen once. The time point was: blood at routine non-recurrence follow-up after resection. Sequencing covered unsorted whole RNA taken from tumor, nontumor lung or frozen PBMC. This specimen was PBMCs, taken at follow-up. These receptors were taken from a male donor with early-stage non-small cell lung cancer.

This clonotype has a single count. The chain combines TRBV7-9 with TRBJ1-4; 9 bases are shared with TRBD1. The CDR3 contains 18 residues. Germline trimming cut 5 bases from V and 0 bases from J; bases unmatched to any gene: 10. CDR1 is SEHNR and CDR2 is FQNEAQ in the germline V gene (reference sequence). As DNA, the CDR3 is TGTGCCAGCAGCCCTCGTGGGGGACAGGGAGCAACTAATGAAAAACTGTTTTTT. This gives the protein CASSPRGGQGATNEKLFF.

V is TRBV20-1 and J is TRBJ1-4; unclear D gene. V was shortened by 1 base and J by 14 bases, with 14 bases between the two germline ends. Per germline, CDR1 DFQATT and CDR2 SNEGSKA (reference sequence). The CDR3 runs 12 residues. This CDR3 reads CSARGIEQRLFF. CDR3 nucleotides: TGCAGTGCTAGAGGTATAGAACAGCGGCTGTTTTTT.

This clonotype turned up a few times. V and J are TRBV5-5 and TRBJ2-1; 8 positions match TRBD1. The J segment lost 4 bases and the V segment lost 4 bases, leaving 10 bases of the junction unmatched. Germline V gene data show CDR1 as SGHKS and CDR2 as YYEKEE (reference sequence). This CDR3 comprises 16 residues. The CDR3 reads CASSPWTGLVYNEQFF. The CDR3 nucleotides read TGTGCCAGCAGCCCATGGACAGGGTTGGTTTACAATGAGCAGTTCTTC. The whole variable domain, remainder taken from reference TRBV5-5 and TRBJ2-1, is DAGVTQSPTHLIKTRGQQVTLRCSPISGHKSVSWYQQVLGQGPQFIFQYYEKEERGRGNFPDRFSARQFPNYSSELNVNALLLGDSALYLCASSPWTGLVYNEQFFGPGTRLTVL.

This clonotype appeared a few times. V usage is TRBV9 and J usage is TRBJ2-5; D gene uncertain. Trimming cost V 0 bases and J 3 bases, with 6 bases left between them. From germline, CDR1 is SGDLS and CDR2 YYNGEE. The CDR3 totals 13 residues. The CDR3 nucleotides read TGTGCCAGCAGCGTAGCAGGAGAAGAGACCCAGTACTTC. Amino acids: CASSVAGEETQYF.

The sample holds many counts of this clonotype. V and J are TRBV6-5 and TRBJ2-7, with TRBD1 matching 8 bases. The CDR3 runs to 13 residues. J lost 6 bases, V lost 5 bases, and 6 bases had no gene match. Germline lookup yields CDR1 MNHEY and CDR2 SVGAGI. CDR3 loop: CASSTRDRLEQYF. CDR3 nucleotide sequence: TGTGCCAGCAGTACCCGGGACAGGCTCGAGCAGTACTTC.

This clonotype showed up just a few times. The DNA of the CDR3 is TGTGCCAGCAGGGGGGGCGTGGTGGAGACCCAGTACTTC. This encodes CASRGGVVETQYF. This chain connects TRBV4-2 to TRBJ2-5, with D possibly being TRBD1 or TRBD2 (6 bases each). Trimming shortened V by 6 bases and J by 5 bases, and 13 bases separated the two germline ends. Germline lookup yields CDR1 LGHNA and CDR2 YNFKEQ. The CDR3 sequence is 13 residues long.

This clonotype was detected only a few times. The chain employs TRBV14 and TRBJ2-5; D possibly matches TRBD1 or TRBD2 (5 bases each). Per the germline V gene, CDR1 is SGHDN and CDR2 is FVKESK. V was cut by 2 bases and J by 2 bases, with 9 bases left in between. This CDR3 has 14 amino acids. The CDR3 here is CASSQRDAQETQYF. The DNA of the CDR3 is TGTGCCAGCAGCCAACGGGACGCACAAGAGACCCAGTACTTC.

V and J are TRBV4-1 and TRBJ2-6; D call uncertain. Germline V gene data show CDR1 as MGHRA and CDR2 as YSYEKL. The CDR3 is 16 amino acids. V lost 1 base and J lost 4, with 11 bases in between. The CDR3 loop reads CASSQGNGNGANVLTF. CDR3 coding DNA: TGCGCCAGCAGCCAAGGGAACGGCAACGGGGCCAACGTCCTGACTTTC.

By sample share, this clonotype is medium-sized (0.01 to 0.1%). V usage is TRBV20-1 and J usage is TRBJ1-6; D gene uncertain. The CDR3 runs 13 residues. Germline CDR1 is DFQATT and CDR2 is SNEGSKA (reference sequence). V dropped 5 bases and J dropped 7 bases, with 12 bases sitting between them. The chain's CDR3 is CSAQTTTNSPLHF. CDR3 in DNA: TGCAGTGCTCAGACCACGACCAATTCACCCCTCCACTTT.

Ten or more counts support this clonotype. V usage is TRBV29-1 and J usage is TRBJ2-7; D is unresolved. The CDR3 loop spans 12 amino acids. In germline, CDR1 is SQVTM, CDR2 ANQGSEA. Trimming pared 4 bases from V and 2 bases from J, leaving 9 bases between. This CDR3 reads CSVGEGAYEQYF. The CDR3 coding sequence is TGCAGCGTTGGGGAAGGAGCCTACGAGCAGTACTTC.

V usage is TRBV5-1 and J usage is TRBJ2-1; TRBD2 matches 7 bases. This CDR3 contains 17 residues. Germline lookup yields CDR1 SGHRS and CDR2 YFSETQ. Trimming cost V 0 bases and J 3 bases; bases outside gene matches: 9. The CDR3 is CASSLGREGFDYNEQFF. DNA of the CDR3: TGCGCCAGCAGCTTGGGCAGGGAGGGTTTTGACTACAATGAGCAGTTCTTC.

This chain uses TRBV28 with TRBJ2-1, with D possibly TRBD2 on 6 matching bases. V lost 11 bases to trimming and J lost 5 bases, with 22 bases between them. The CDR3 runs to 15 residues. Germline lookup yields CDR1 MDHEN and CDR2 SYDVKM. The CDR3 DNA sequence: TGTGCCTCCCAGTTTGGGGCAGGGAGGAACAATGAGCAGTTCTTC. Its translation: CASQFGAGRNNEQFF.

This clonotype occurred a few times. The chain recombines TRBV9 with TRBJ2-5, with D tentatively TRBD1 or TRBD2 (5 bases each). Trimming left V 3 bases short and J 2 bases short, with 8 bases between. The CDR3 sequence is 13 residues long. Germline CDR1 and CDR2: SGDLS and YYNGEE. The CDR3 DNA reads TGTGCCAGCAGCGCGGGGCCGCAAGAGACCCAGTACTTC. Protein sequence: CASSAGPQETQYF.

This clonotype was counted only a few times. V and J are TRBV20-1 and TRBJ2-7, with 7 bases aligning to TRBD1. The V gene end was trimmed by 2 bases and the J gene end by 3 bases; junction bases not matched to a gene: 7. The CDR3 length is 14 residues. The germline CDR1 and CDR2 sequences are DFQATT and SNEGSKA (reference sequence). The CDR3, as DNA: TGCAGTGCTAGATCCGGGACAGCGGTCTACGAGCAGTACTTC. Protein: CSARSGTAVYEQYF.